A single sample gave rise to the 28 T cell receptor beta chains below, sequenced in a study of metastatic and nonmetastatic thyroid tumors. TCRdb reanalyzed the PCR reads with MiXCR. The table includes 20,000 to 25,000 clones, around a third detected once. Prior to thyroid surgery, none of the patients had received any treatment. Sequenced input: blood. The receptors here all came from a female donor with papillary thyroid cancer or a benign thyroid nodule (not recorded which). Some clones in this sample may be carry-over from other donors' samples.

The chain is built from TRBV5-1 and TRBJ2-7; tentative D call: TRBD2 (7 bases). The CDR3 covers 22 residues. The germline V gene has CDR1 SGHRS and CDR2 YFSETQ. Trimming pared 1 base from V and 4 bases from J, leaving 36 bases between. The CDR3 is CASSLMPPGSIRGAYAVYEQYF. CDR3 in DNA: TGCGCCAGCAGCTTGATGCCGCCAGGTTCTATCCGGGGGGCTTATGCCGTATACGAGCAGTACTTC.

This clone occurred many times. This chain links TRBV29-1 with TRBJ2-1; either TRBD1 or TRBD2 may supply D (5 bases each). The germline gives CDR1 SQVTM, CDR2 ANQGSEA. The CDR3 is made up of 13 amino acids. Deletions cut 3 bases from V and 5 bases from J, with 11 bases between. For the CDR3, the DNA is TGCAGCGTTGAGGGGGTAGCAAACAATGAGCAGTTCTTC. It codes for CSVEGVANNEQFF.

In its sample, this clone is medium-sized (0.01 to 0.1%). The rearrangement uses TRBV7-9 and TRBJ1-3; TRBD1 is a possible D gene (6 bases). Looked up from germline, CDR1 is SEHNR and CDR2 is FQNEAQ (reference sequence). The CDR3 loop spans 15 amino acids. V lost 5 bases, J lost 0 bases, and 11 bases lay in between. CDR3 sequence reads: CASSRRDISGNTIYF. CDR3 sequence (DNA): TGTGCCAGCAGCCGCCGGGACATCTCTGGAAACACCATATATTTT.

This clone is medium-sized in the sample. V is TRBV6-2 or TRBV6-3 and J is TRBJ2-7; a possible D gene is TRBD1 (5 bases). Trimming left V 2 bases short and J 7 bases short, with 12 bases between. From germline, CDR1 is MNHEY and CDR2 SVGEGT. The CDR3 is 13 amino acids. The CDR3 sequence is CASSYGRVSEQYF. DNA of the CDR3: TGTGCCAGCAGTTACGGCAGGGTCAGTGAGCAGTACTTC.

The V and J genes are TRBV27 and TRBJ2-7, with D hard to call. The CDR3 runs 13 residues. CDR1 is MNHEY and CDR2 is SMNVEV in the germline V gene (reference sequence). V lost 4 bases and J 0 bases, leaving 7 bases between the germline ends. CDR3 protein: CASSSYGSYEQYF. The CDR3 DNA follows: TGTGCCAGCAGTTCTTACGGCTCCTACGAGCAGTACTTC.

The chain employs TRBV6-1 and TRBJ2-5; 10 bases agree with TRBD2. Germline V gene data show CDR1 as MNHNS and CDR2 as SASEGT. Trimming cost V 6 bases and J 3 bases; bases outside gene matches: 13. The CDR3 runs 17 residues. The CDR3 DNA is TGTGCCAGCAGCGTGACTAGCGGGTGCCGAACCAAAGAGACCCAGTACTTC. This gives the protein CASSVTSGCRTKETQYF.

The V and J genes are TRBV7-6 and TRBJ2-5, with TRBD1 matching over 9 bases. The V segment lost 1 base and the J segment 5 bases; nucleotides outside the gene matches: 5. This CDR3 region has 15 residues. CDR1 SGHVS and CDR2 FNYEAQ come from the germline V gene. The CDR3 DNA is TGTGCCAGCAGCTTAGAACAGGGGGCGTTTGAGACCCAGTACTTC. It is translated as CASSLEQGAFETQYF.

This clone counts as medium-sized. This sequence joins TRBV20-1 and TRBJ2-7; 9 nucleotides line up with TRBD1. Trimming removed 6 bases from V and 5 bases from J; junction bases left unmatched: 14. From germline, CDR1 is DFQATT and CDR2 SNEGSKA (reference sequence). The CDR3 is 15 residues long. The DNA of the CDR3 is TGCAGTGCCCCAAAGGACGGGACAGGGTCTCACGAGCAGTACTTC. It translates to CSAPKDGTGSHEQYF.

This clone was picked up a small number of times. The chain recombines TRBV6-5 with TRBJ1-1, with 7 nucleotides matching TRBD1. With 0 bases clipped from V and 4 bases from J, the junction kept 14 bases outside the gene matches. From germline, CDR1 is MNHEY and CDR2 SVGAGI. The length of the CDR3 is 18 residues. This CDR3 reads CASSYSTMRTGGITEAFF. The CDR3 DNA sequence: TGTGCCAGCAGTTACTCTACTATGAGGACAGGTGGGATCACTGAAGCTTTCTTT.

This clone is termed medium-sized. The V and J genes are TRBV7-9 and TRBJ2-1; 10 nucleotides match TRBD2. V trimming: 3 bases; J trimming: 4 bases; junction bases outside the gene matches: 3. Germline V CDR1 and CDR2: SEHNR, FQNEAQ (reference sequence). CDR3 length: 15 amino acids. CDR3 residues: CASSFGTSDYNEQFF. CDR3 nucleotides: TGTGCCAGCAGCTTTGGGACTAGCGATTACAATGAGCAGTTCTTC.

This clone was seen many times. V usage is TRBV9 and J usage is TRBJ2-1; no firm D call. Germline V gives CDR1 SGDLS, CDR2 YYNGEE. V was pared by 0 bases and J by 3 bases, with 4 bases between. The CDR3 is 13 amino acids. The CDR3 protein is CASSVGDYNEQFF. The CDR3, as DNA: TGTGCCAGCAGCGTAGGGGACTACAATGAGCAGTTCTTC.

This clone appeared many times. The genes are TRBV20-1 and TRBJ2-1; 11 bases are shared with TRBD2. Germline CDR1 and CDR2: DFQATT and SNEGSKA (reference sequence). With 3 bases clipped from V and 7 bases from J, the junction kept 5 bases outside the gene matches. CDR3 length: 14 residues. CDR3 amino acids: CSARAGLAVNEQFF. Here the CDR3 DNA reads TGCAGTGCTAGGGCGGGACTAGCGGTTAATGAGCAGTTCTTC.

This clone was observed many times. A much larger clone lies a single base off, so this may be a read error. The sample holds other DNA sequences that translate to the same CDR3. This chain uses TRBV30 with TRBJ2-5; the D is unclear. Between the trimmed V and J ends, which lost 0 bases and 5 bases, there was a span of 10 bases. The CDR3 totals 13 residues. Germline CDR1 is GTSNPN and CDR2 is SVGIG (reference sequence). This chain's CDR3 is CAWSVQSQETQYF. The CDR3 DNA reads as TGTGCCTGGAGTGTCCAGTCACAGGAGACCCAGTACTTC.

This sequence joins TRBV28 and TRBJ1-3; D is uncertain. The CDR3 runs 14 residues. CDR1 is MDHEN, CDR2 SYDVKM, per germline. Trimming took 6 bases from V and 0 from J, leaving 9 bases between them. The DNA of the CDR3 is TGTGCCAGCAGAGAGGGTGTCTCTGGAAACACCATATATTTT. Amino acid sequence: CASREGVSGNTIYF.

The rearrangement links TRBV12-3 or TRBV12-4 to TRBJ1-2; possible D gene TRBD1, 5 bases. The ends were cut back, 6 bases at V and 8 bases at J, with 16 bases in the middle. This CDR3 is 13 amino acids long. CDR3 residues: CASSQRGSRGYTF. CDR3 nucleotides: TGTGCCAGCAGCCAAAGGGGAAGTAGGGGCTACACCTTC.

Written as DNA, the CDR3 is TGTGCCAGCACAGCGGGGTTGAGTGAAAAACTGTTTTTT. Its translation: CASTAGLSEKLFF. V is TRBV2 and J is TRBJ1-4; D unresolved. The CDR3 length is 13 residues. In germline, CDR1 is SNHLY, CDR2 FYNNEI. Trimming pared 7 bases from V and 7 bases from J, leaving 13 bases between.

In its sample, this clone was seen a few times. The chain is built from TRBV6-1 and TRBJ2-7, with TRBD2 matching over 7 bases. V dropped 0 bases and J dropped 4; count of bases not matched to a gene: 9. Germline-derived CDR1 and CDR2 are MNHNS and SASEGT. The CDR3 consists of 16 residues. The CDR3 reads CASSEAAGGGQYEQYF. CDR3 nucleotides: TGTGCCAGCAGTGAAGCCGCCGGCGGGGGTCAATACGAGCAGTACTTC.

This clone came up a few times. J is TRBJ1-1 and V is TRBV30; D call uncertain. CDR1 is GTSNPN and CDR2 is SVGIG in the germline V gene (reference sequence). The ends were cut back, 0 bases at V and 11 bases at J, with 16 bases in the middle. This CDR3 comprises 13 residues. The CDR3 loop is CAWSVYLELGAFF. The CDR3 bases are TGTGCCTGGAGTGTTTACTTAGAGTTAGGTGCTTTCTTT. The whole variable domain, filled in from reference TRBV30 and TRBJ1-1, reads SQTIHQWPATLVQPVGSPLSLECTVEGTSNPNLYWYRQAAGRGLQLLFYSVGIGQISSEVPQNLSASRPQDRQFILSSKKLLLSDSGFYLCAWSVYLELGAFFGQGTRLTVV.

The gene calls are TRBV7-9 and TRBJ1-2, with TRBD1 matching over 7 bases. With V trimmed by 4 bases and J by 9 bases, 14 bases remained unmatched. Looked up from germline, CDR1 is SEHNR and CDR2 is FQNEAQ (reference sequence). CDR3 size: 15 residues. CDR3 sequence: CASSSRRGTASRYTF. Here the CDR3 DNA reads TGTGCCAGCAGCTCACGCCGTGGGACAGCATCTCGCTACACCTTC.

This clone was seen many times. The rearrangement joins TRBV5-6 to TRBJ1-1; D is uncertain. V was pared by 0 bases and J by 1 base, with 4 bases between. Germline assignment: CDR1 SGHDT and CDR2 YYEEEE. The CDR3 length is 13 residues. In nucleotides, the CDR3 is TGTGCCAGCAGCTTGGGACGGAACACTGAAGCTTTCTTT. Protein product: CASSLGRNTEAFF. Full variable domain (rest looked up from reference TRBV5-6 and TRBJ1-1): DAGVTQSPTHLIKTRGQQVTLRCSPKSGHDTVSWYQQALGQGPQFIFQYYEEEERQRGNFPDRFSGHQFPNYSSELNVNALLLGDSALYLCASSLGRNTEAFFGQGTRLTVV.

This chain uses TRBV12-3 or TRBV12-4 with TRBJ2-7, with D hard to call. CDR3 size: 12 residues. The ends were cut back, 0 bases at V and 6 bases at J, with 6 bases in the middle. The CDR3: CASSLAGFEQYF. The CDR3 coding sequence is TGTGCCAGCAGTTTAGCAGGGTTCGAGCAGTACTTC.

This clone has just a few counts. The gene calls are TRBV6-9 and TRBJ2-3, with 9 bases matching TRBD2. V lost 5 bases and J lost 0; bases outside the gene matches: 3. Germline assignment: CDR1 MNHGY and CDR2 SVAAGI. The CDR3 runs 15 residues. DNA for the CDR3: TGTGCCAGCAGTGAACTAGCGGGTAGCACAGATACGCAGTATTTT. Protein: CASSELAGSTDTQYF.

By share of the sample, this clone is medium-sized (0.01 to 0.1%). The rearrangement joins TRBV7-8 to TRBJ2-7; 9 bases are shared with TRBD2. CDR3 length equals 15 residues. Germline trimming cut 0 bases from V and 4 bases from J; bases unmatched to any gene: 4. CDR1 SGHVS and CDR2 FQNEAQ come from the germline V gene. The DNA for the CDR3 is TGTGCCAGCAGCTTAGCGGGACTAGCAAAATACGAGCAGTACTTC. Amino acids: CASSLAGLAKYEQYF.

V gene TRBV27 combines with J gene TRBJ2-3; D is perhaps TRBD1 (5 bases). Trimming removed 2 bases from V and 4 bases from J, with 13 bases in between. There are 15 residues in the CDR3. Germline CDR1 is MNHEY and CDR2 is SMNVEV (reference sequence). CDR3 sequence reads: CASSLKRGRSDTQYF. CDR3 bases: TGTGCCAGCAGTTTAAAAAGGGGCCGGTCAGATACGCAGTATTTT.

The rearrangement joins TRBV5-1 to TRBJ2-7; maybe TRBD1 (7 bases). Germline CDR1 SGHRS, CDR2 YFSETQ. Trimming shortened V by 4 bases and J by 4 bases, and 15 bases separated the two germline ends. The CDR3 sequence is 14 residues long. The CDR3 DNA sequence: TGCGCCAGCAGCATCCAGGGGGAGGATTACGAGCAGTACTTC. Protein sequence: CASSIQGEDYEQYF.

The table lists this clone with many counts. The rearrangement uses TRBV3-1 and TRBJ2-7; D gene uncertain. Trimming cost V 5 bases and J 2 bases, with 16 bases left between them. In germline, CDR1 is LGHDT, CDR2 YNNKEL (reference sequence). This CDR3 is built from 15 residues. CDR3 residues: CASSLMGRTAYEQYF. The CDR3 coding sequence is TGTGCCAGCAGCTTGATGGGTAGAACGGCCTACGAGCAGTACTTC.

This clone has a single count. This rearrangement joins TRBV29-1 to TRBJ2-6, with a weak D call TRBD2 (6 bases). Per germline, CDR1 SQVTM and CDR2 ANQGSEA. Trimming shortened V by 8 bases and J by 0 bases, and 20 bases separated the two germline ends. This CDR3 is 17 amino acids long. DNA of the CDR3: TGCAGCCCCCGCCGAGGGGAGGTTAGCTCTGGGGCCAACGTCCTGACTTTC. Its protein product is CSPRRGEVSSGANVLTF.

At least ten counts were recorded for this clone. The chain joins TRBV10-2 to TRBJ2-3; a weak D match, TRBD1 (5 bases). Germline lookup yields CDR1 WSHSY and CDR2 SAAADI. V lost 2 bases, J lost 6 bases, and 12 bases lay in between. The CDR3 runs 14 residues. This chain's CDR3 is CASSESDSRDTQYF. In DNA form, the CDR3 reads TGCGCCAGCAGTGAGAGCGACAGCCGGGATACGCAGTATTTT.